Each of the 6 T cell receptor beta chains below was sequenced from the same sample in a study of cytomegalovirus exposure and HLA in healthy donors. Use of 60 Vbeta and 13 Jbeta primers characterized the PCR. The protocol was immunoSEQ multiplex PCR, while the TCRdb copy is restricted to in-frame clones and leaves out a portion. Of under 150,000 clones listed, around three quarters are singletons. Sequenced: PBMCs. All receptors come from a man younger than 45 in good health and CMV-seronegative.

This chain connects TRBV4-3 to TRBJ2-5, with D tentatively TRBD2 (6 bases). Matching the DNA end better, TRBJ2-7 makes the J call doubtful. Germline V gene data show CDR1 as LGHNA and CDR2 as YSLEER. CDR3 length equals 15 residues. The CDR3 here is CASSPSTSTAGEQYF. The CDR3 DNA reads as TGCGCCAGCAGCCCCTCAACTAGCACTGCCGGCGAGCAGTACTTC.

CDR3 nucleotide sequence: TGTGCCAGCAGCTTCCGGGGTCCGACTTACAATGAGCAGTTCTTC. Protein sequence: CASSFRGPTYNEQFF. The chain is built from TRBV28 and TRBJ2-1, with D possibly TRBD2 on 5 matching bases. Germline CDR1 is MDHEN and CDR2 is SYDVKM. V dropped 6 bases and J dropped 4 bases, with 16 bases sitting between them. CDR3 length: 15 amino acids. The complete variable domain, with remaining parts taken from reference TRBV28 and TRBJ2-1, reads DVKVTQSSRYLVKRTGEKVFLECVQDMDHENMFWYRQDPGLGLRLIYFSYDVKMKEKGDIPEGYSVSREKKERFSLILESASTNQTSMYLCASSFRGPTYNEQFFGPGTRLTVL.

This clone has a handful of counts. The chain uses TRBV5-1 and TRBJ1-1; 8 nucleotides line up with TRBD1. The junction had 4 bases not matched to a gene; V was cut back by 2 bases and J by 1 base. Germline assignment: CDR1 SGHRS and CDR2 YFSETQ. The CDR3 totals 15 residues. The DNA of the CDR3 is TGCGCCAGCAGCTTCCTTGGGACAGGGAACACTGAAGCTTTCTTT. Residues: CASSFLGTGNTEAFF.

The V and J genes are TRBV19 and TRBJ2-7, with TRBD1 matching 9 bases. The CDR3 runs 14 residues. The J segment lost 6 bases and the V segment lost 6 bases, leaving 9 bases of the junction unmatched. Germline assignment: CDR1 LNHDA and CDR2 SQIVND (reference sequence). The CDR3 DNA is TGTGCCAGTAGCCTACAGGGGGCGCCGCGCGAGCAGTACTTC. Translation: CASSLQGAPREQYF.

This chain connects TRBV7-9 to TRBJ2-1, with a tentative D call TRBD1 (6 bases). Looked up from germline, CDR1 is SEHNR and CDR2 is FQNEAQ (reference sequence). The CDR3 runs to 14 residues. The V and J ends lost 2 bases and 10 bases respectively, with 15 bases between them. CDR3 sequence (DNA): TGTGCCAGCAGCTTATTCCTCTTGGGGACAGAGCAGTTCTTC. It is translated as CASSLFLLGTEQFF. Filled out from reference TRBV7-9 and TRBJ2-1, the complete variable domain reads DTGVSQNPRHKITKRGQNVTFRCDPISEHNRLYWYRQTLGQGPEFLTYFQNEAQLEKSRLLSDRFSAERPKGSFSTLEIQRTEQGDSAMYLCASSLFLLGTEQFFGPGTRLTVL.

CDR3 nucleotides: TGTGCCAGCTCACCACAGACAGGCCCAAATGAGCAGTTCTTC. Its translation is CASSPQTGPNEQFF. The chain uses TRBV18 and TRBJ2-1, with D perhaps TRBD1 (6 bases). Germline loops: CDR1 KGHSH, CDR2 LQKENI. This CDR3 contains 14 residues. V dropped 1 base and J dropped 7 bases, with 11 bases sitting between them.